This T cell receptor beta chain was documented in a study of cytomegalovirus exposure and HLA in healthy donors. Study background: The use of the same platform for the 90 to 150 validation repertoires and the roughly 730 first-cohort repertoires was reported by a later analysis.

Germline trimming cut 2 bases from V and 5 bases from J; bases unmatched to any gene: 6. The CDR3 is 16 residues long. Germline V gene data show CDR1 as SGHRS and CDR2 as YFSETQ. Some clones are missing from TCRdb's copy, which holds only in-frame ones; the method was immunoSEQ multiplex PCR. Here the sample spans 80,000 to 100,000 clones, approximately 88% being singletons. The chain recombines TRBV5-1 with TRBJ1-6, with 8 bases matching TRBD1. The receptor comes from a woman aged 25 to 39 in good health and CMV-seronegative. The sequenced sample consisted of PBMCs. The CDR3 coding sequence is TGCGCCAGCAGCTTACGGACAGGGACGGATAATTCACCCCTCCACTTT. It encodes CASSLRTGTDNSPLHF.